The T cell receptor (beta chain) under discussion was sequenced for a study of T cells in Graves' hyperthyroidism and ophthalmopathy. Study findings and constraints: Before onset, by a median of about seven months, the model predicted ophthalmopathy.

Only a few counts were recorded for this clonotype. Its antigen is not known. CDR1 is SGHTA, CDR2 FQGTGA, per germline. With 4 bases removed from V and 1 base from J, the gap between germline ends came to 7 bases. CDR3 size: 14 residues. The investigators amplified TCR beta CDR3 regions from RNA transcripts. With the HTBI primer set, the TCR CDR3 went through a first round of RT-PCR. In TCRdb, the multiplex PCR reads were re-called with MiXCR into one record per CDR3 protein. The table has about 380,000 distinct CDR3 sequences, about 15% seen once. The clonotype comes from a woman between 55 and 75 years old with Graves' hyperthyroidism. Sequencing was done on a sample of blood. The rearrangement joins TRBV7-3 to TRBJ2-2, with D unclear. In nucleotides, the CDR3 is TGTGCCAGCAGCTCATACGGGAACACCGGGGAGCTGTTTTTT. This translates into CASSSYGNTGELFF.